Listed below are T cell receptor beta chains from one sample, sequenced in a study of cytomegalovirus exposure and HLA in healthy donors. Sequenced by immunoSEQ multiplex PCR; TCRdb stores in-frame clones only, minus some. The sample has about 170,000 clones; 79% are singletons. Sequenced material: PBMCs. The receptors come from a woman between 50 and 59 years old in good health and CMV-seronegative. Both conserved end residues are part of each CDR3. The order of the fields is J gene, V gene, clone size, D gene, CDR3 protein, CDR3 DNA. D genes are given only for firm matches. The size field is filled for only some rows; it gives once, few, many or a size class.

>TRBJ1-2|TRBV7-2|NA|TRBD1
CASSNIKTGQANYGYTF
TGTGCCAGCAGTAACATAAAGACAGGGCAAGCTAACTATGGCTACACCTTC
>TRBJ1-4|TRBV28|NA|NA
CASSANQGKREKLFF
TGTGCCAGCAGCGCGAACCAGGGAAAGCGTGAAAAACTGTTTTTT
>TRBJ2-3|TRBV9|NA|TRBD2
CASSVSGGDYTDTQYF
TGTGCCAGCAGCGTTTCGGGGGGGGATTACACAGATACGCAGTATTTT
>TRBJ2-6|TRBV29-1|once|NA
CSVLRSSGANVLTF
TGCAGCGTGCTACGGAGCTCTGGGGCCAACGTCCTGACTTTC
>TRBJ2-1|TRBV19|few|TRBD2
CASSPDAGDEQFF
TGTGCCAGTAGTCCCGACGCGGGAGATGAGCAGTTCTTC
>TRBJ2-1|TRBV29-1|few|TRBD1
CSVGPQGSHEQFF
TGCAGCGTTGGCCCACAGGGGTCACATGAGCAGTTCTTC
>TRBJ1-3|TRBV5-1|NA|NA
CASRRGGSGNTIYF
TGCGCCAGCAGGAGGGGGGGCTCTGGAAACACCATATATTTT
>TRBJ2-4|TRBV7-2|NA|NA
CASSLDGIQYF
TGTGCCAGCAGCTTAGACGGCATTCAGTACTTC
>TRBJ1-2|TRBV28|few|TRBD1
CASSLGDRPKYGYTF
TGTGCCAGCAGTTTGGGGGACAGGCCTAAGTATGGCTACACCTTC
>TRBJ2-7|TRBV5-6|NA|NA
CASSFGTGVYEQYF
TGTGCCAGCAGCTTCGGGACGGGGGTCTACGAGCAGTACTTC
>TRBJ2-6|TRBV9|NA|NA
CASSPRGVSSGANVLTF
TGTGCCAGCAGCCCCAGGGGGGTAAGCTCTGGGGCCAACGTCCTGACTTTC
>TRBJ2-3|TRBV2|NA|TRBD1
CASREEPGGASTDTQYF
TGTGCCAGCAGAGAGGAACCAGGGGGAGCTAGCACAGATACGCAGTATTTT
>TRBJ2-2|TRBV7-9|NA|NA
CSSREFANTGELFF
TGTTCCAGCAGAGAGTTCGCGAACACCGGGGAGCTGTTTTTT
>TRBJ2-7|TRBV6-6|few|NA
CASSYADYEQYF
TGTGCCAGCAGTTACGCAGACTACGAGCAGTACTTC
>TRBJ2-6|TRBV11-2|once|NA
CASSLQGRSGANVLTF
TGTGCCAGCAGCTTACAGGGGCGCTCTGGGGCCAACGTCCTGACTTTC
>TRBJ1-1|TRBV5-8|NA|NA
CASSFPGNTEAFF
TGTGCCAGCAGCTTCCCAGGGAACACTGAAGCTTTCTTT
>TRBJ2-1|TRBV5-5|NA|NA
CASSHSSGYAYNEQFF
TGTGCCAGCAGCCACTCCTCAGGGTACGCCTACAATGAGCAGTTCTTC
>TRBJ1-1|TRBV19|NA|TRBD1
CASSKTGAGTEAFF
TGTGCCAGTAGCAAGACAGGGGCTGGAACTGAAGCTTTCTTT
>TRBJ2-7|TRBV14|once|NA
CASSAGQLTYEQYF
TGTGCCAGCAGCGCCGGACAGTTAACCTACGAGCAGTACTTC
>TRBJ2-2|TRBV4-2|NA|NA
CASISETGGELFF
TGTGCCAGCATCTCAGAAACGGGCGGGGAGCTGTTTTTT
>TRBJ1-6|TRBV7-9|NA|NA
CASSGEGGFSPLHF
TGTGCCAGCAGCGGAGAGGGAGGATTCTCACCCCTCCACTTT
>TRBJ2-2|TRBV9|NA|TRBD2
CASSPGGWEKTGELFF
TGTGCCAGCAGCCCGGGGGGGTGGGAAAAAACCGGGGAGCTGTTTTTT
>TRBJ1-2|TRBV5-4|NA|TRBD1
CASSSSTTGVDYGYTF
TGTGCCAGCAGCTCCTCGACAACAGGGGTGGACTATGGCTACACCTTC
>TRBJ2-7|TRBV7-9|NA|TRBD2
CSSSLVLAGGRGTSYEQYF
TGTTCCAGCAGCTTAGTCCTAGCGGGAGGGAGGGGGACCTCCTACGAGCAGTACTTC
>TRBJ2-7|TRBV28|NA|NA
CASSFGREAYEQYF
TGTGCCAGCAGTTTCGGCAGGGAGGCCTACGAGCAGTACTTC
>TRBJ2-1|TRBV4-3|NA|TRBD2
CASSQGVSGTFSYNEQFF
TGCGCCAGCAGCCAAGGAGTTAGCGGGACTTTCTCCTACAATGAGCAGTTCTTC
>TRBJ1-2|TRBV19|NA|TRBD1
CASTPDRDYGYTF
TGTGCCAGTACCCCGGACAGGGACTATGGCTACACCTTC
>TRBJ1-2|TRBV10-3|NA|NA
CAISEGRAEGYTF
TGTGCCATCAGTGAAGGGAGGGCTGAAGGCTACACCTTC
>TRBJ1-5|TRBV28|NA|TRBD1
CASSKPGQNQPQHF
TGTGCCAGCAGTAAGCCGGGACAGAATCAGCCCCAGCATTTT
>TRBJ1-2|TRBV20-1|NA|NA
CSASREGGYTF
TGCAGTGCTTCCAGGGAAGGGGGCTACACCTTC
>TRBJ1-6|TRBV6-1|NA|NA
CASSEMQGSNSPLHF
TGTGCCAGCAGTGAAATGCAGGGGTCGAACTCACCCCTCCACTTT
>TRBJ1-4|TRBV28|NA|NA
CASSLSAGSGKLFF
TGTGCCAGCAGTTTATCCGCAGGTTCAGGAAAACTGTTTTTT
>TRBJ2-1|TRBV19|NA|TRBD2
CASTFSGRSYNEQFF
TGTGCCAGTACATTTAGCGGGAGATCCTACAATGAGCAGTTCTTC
>TRBJ2-3|TRBV2|NA|NA
CASSLGGADTQYF
TGTGCCAGCAGTCTGGGCGGGGCGGATACGCAGTATTTT
>TRBJ2-1|TRBV28|NA|TRBD1
CASINGDRDYNEQFF
TGTGCCAGCATCAATGGGGACAGGGACTACAATGAGCAGTTCTTC
>TRBJ1-3|TRBV7-9|NA|TRBD1
CASSPDRAGNTIYF
TGTGCCAGCAGCCCTGACAGGGCTGGAAACACCATATATTTT
>TRBJ1-1|TRBV27|NA|NA
CASSQKGATEAFF
TGTGCCAGCAGTCAAAAAGGGGCCACTGAAGCTTTCTTT
>TRBJ1-5|TRBV10-2|NA|NA
CASSPGNQPQHF
TGCGCCAGCAGCCCGGGCAATCAGCCCCAGCATTTT
>TRBJ1-5|TRBV15|NA|NA
CATSTRVSGQPQHF
TGTGCCACCAGCACCAGGGTCTCGGGCCAGCCCCAGCATTTT
>TRBJ1-3|TRBV27|NA|NA
CASSLSGQGTGNTIYF
TGTGCCAGCAGTTTGAGTGGTCAGGGGACGGGAAACACCATATATTTT
>TRBJ2-7|TRBV28|few|NA
CASSPAGVLTSYEQYF
TGTGCCAGCAGTCCCGCCGGGGTTTTAACCTCCTACGAGCAGTACTTC
>TRBJ2-5|TRBV28|NA|NA
CASSTPRGQETQYF
TGTGCCAGCAGCACCCCGCGGGGCCAAGAGACCCAGTACTTC